This entry features one T cell receptor beta chain sequence. Its cognate antigen has yet to be identified. Base quality data are lacking; no much larger clone is found one base away. The data belong to a study of cytomegalovirus exposure and HLA in healthy donors (dated 2017 in TCRdb). Describing the broader study: In an earlier analysis of roughly 500 of the donors, 250 to 350 Gb of sequence data and approximately 100 million unique TCR beta sequences from about 180 million T cells were reported. About 300 gigabases of sequencing data and approximately 85 million unique TCR sequences were included in an early release covering under 650 HLA-typed donors. The genetic ancestry cluster associated with self-reported Caucasian donors included around 76% of the roughly 400 genotyped donors. The aim of the study was to test whether cataloging public T cell receptors could identify signatures of past pathogen exposure. The T cell repertoires of 550 to 850 subjects were profiled by immunosequencing and related to cytomegalovirus serostatus. Along with the roughly 670-subject first cohort, a separate validation cohort of roughly 110 different subjects was used. The study combined high-throughput TCR immunosequencing, statistical association of individual TCRs with disease status, and machine learning to predict cytomegalovirus infection status. A later analysis re-analyzed previously published TCR beta repertoires from about 600 donors and added high-resolution HLA genotyping to study TCR occurrence patterns. Rather than drawing on any new phenotypic data, the later analysis identified candidate immune exposures from TCR beta sequences and the way those sequences occurred across donors. To decide whether each TCR beta V gene segment behaved as functional or pseudogenic, an earlier analysis of some 540 of the donors relied on high-throughput TCR beta sequencing. Donor age, sex, ethnicity and CMV serostatus were collected together with the repertoire data. Genome-wide SNP genotypes for about 65% of the 666 donors were used in a later genetic analysis, which treated that subset as a discovery cohort. All discovery cohort repertoires had been generated using a single sequencing platform. Class I and class II HLA loci were covered by the typing at four-digit resolution. Typing coverage differed by locus: A, B, C, DRB1 and DQB1 were typed in roughly 620-630 donors, DQA1 in 500 to 550, DPA1 in 600 to 610, and DPB1 in 472. Because of strong linkage in the cohort, four or five DR-DQ haplotypes were treated as single units for association and clustering. Across approximately 420 genotyped donors of the cohort, an average of approximately 220,000 unique TCR beta nucleotide sequences per donor were sequenced, and approximately 17% of those sequences were non-productive. Points the paper makes about the study in general: A group of highly shared sequence variants was considered likely to be a technical artifact of the sequencing pipeline. A total of about 180 TCR beta chains were listed by the study as associated with cytomegalovirus. A few of the identified cytomegalovirus-associated TCR beta chains were confirmed in vitro to be specific for cytomegalovirus antigens. According to a later analysis, parvovirus B19, influenza, CMV and Epstein-Barr virus appeared linked to several top co-occurrence clusters. Roughly uniform sequencing depth across donors was assumed in presence/absence analyses, although this assumption may not hold. A further reported finding was that TCR beta sequences accurately predicted the HLA-A and HLA-B alleles for most subjects in the first cohort. In this cohort, only TCR beta chains were sequenced, and detectable features were limited by the absence of alpha or paired-chain data. Most TCR sequences were seen in very few donors, while some public TCRs were found in many individuals. In a later analysis, HLA-associated TCR beta chains showed more clonal expansion and lower generation probabilities than non-associated chains that were equally common. For the cohort, immune exposure information was limited to CMV serostatus. HLA typing was unavailable for some donors at each locus, so association tests used only the typed subset. In an earlier analysis of around 500 of the donors, most TCR beta V segments appeared in productive rearrangements about 87% or about 30% of the time, broadly matching IMGT annotations. At a false discovery rate of 0.05, a later analysis linked around 15,000 TCR beta sequences to specific HLA alleles. In a later genetic analysis, fewer N-insertions in productive TCRs were reported among donors in an Asian-associated ancestry cluster than the roughly 700-donor mean. When HLA alleles, especially DR and DQ, strongly co-occurred, TCR associations were difficult to assign to individual alleles. A later analysis found that TCR association rates varied across HLA loci, with DRB1 alleles showing the most associated TCRs and HLA-C alleles the fewest. The authors suggested that the approach could potentially be generalized to other disease states and immunological phenotypes. Most CMV-associated TCR beta chains appeared to be HLA-restricted in a later analysis, and the HLA associations seemed to be driven largely by CMV exposure. Some IMGT-functional V segments, including TRBV6-2 and TRBV6-3, could not be told apart with the 87-base-pair reads, so those segments were excluded. The earlier analysis of almost 600 of the donors excluded 15 to 20 rarely observed V segments, including chromosome 9 orphons, because counts were too low. Linkage disequilibrium might explain the correlated functional status among segregating V segments, but an unknown experimental factor could not be ruled out. In both the original and validation cohorts, the classifier was reported to diagnose cytomegalovirus status with high specificity and sensitivity. In a later genetic analysis, a missense DCLRE1C variant was associated with V-gene and J-gene trimming of TCR beta chains, and the association was replicated in an independent cohort.

In total, more than 500 healthy bone marrow donors made up the cohort. At the time of sampling, every cohort member was nominally healthy, though immune exposures that went unrecorded were likely present. The donor was CMV seronegative and belonged to the group of 352 seronegative cohort members. Every donor gave a peripheral blood sample, and the peripheral blood mononuclear cells from that sample were used for TCR beta sequencing. Genomic DNA was extracted from the blood cell samples with the Qiagen DNeasy Blood Extraction Kit. The receptor library was made with the immunoSEQ multiplex PCR assay. For the multiplex PCR, a mixture combining 60 forward primers for TCR Vbeta segments and 13 reverse primers for TCR Jbeta segments was used. Amplification of the CDR3 region of rearranged TCR beta genes was performed with a multiplex PCR assay on genomic DNA. Amplified TCR beta libraries were sequenced as 87-base-pair reads on the Illumina HiSeq System. The published analysis was carried out like this. A later analysis tallied approximately 87 million unique TCR beta chains across the 666 repertoires, and about 10 million of those chains were shared by two or more donors. A nearest-neighbor algorithm error-corrected the raw reads and collapsed the reads into unique sequences, merging closely related sequences to remove PCR and sequencing errors. To assign V, D and J gene segments, CDR3 sequences were aligned to IMGT reference sequences. For a sequence to be retained, at least a six-nucleotide match to both a V gene segment and a J gene segment was required. A rearrangement counted as productive if the CDR3 had no stop codons and remained in frame with V and J, and every other rearrangement counted as non-productive. CDR3 was defined according to IMGT convention as the region running from the second conserved V-encoded cysteine to the conserved J-encoded phenylalanine. In an earlier analysis of more than 550 of the donors, sequences lacking an unambiguous match to a single V gene segment were excluded. In an earlier analysis of a few hundred of the donors, V segments were called functional above 56.7% productive rearrangements and were called segregating when the between-donor standard deviation exceeded 5%. A statistical classification framework was built for diagnosing cytomegalovirus status from the catalog of TCR beta chain sequences. In a later analysis, V and J genes were assigned by comparing TCR nucleotide sequences against IMGT/GENE-DB human TR gene sequences. A later analysis assigned CDR3 sequences and most-parsimonious VDJ recombination scenarios with the TCRdist pipeline. In a later analysis, each TCR beta chain was defined by its CDR3 amino acid sequence together with its V-gene family, and reads lacking a unique V-gene family were excluded. A later analysis removed several hundred highly shared, low-generation-probability nucleotide sequences to deal with suspected cross-contamination and a sequencing artifact. A later analysis calculated a clonal expansion index for each public chain from normalized within-repertoire ranks of inferred template counts. Generation probabilities in a later analysis came from a VDJ recombination model fitted to out-of-frame rearrangements, and those results were checked against IGoR. A later analysis scored TCR-TCR, TCR-HLA and TCR-CMV co-occurrence with hypergeometric tests, applying a repertoire-size bias correction to TCR pairs. To estimate false discovery rates, a later analysis permuted the HLA or CMV assignments 20 times. In a later analysis, co-occurring TCRs were grouped with DBSCAN, and TCRdist sequence similarity was added when clustering was performed within HLA-allele-positive subsets. Repertoires with fewer than 30,000 or more than 120,000 public chains were left out of co-occurrence clustering, as were four to six repertoires with anomalous nucleotide sharing. TCRdb retrieved this table from immuneACCESS and kept in-frame rearrangements only. Not all clones are present; in checked studies, unresolved V genes account for under half, and no reason is known for the remainder. D and trimming come from the DNA, and the V and J calls and clone size come from that table. For this sample the table gives about 220,000 clones, of which roughly 88% were detected only once. Together, the top ten hold 0.71% of the sample.

For CDR1 and CDR2, the germline V gene lists SGDLS and YYNGEE. Trimming takes 1 base from V and 2 bases from J, and the germline ends sit 12 bases apart. Reading from cysteine to phenylalanine, the CDR3 counts 15 amino acids. Only the CDR3 part of the read is kept: 45 bases, read in frame from the first base. This sequence originates from a boy aged 2 to 10 in good health and CMV-seronegative. Sequenced material: PBMCs. The sequence links TRBV9 to TRBJ2-5, and the D gene may be TRBD2, 5 bases matching. The CDR3 protein: CASSVRASPQETQYF. Here is the DNA: TGTGCCAGCAGCGTACGGGCTAGCCCACAAGAGACCCAGTACTTC. When the CDR3 is completed using the reference TRBV9 and TRBJ2-5 genes on either side, the full variable domain is DSGVTQTPKHLITATGQRVTLRCSPRSGDLSVYWYQQSLDQGLQFLIQYYNGEERAKGNILERFSAQQFPDLHSELNLSSLELGDSALYFCASSVRASPQETQYFGPGTRLLVL.